Following are 18 T cell receptor beta chains from one sample sequenced in a study of chemoradiotherapy in HPV16-positive cancers. Clones were read by immunoSEQ multiplex PCR, and TCRdb kept only the in-frame ones, dropping some. The table has approximately 13,000 clones, about four fifths seen once. Sample acquisition took place from a patient who underwent chemoradiotherapy. The receptors originated from a human donor with HPV-associated anogenital cancer.

V and J are TRBV7-3 and TRBJ2-5, with TRBD2 as a possible D gene (5 bases). V dropped 0 bases and J dropped 5 bases, with 13 bases sitting between them. In germline, CDR1 is SGHTA, CDR2 FQGTGA. The CDR3 has 15 residues. The CDR3 region is CASSLTNGKGETQYF. CDR3 coding DNA: TGTGCCAGCAGCTTAACGAACGGGAAGGGCGAGACCCAGTACTTC.

The chain combines TRBV9 with TRBJ1-1, with TRBD1 matching 7 bases. CDR3 length equals 14 residues. With V trimmed by 4 bases and J by 6 bases, 9 bases remained unmatched. Germline CDR1 is SGDLS and CDR2 is YYNGEE. CDR3 in amino acids: CASSPSYRGPEAFF. The CDR3 DNA is TGTGCCAGCAGCCCCTCGTACAGGGGACCTGAAGCTTTCTTT.

J is TRBJ2-3 and V is TRBV11-2, with unresolved D. CDR1 SGHAT and CDR2 FQNNGV come from the germline V gene. CDR3 length: 15 amino acids. V was cut by 2 bases and J by 0 bases, with 9 bases left in between. In DNA form, the CDR3 reads TGTGCCAGCAGCTTATCGTGGTCTAGCACAGATACGCAGTATTTT. Protein sequence: CASSLSWSSTDTQYF.

This clone was picked up one time. Here the CDR3 reads CASSLYGTQEAYEQYF. CDR3 coding DNA: TGTGCCAGCAGCTTATATGGGACCCAGGAAGCCTACGAGCAGTACTTC. This chain connects TRBV7-6 to TRBJ2-7, with D perhaps being TRBD1 or TRBD2 (5 bases each). The CDR3 consists of 16 residues. The V gene lost 2 bases and the J gene lost 2 bases, with 16 bases spanning the gap. Per the germline V gene, CDR1 is SGHVS and CDR2 is FNYEAQ.

This clone was detected a few times. The V call is TRBV19, the J call TRBJ1-1; 9 positions agree with TRBD1. The V and J ends lost 11 bases and 4 bases, in that order; junction bases with no gene match: 14. The CDR3 extends over 15 amino acids. Germline CDR1 and CDR2: LNHDA and SQIVND (reference sequence). The CDR3 coding sequence is TGTGCCTCAAAAACAGGGGGCGCGACTATCACTGAAGCTTTCTTT. Translated: CASKTGGATITEAFF.

The chain links TRBV28 to TRBJ1-1, with D unclear. V lost 4 bases and J 8 bases, leaving 11 bases between the germline ends. The CDR3 has 12 amino acids. Germline CDR1 MDHEN, CDR2 SYDVKM. CDR3 amino acids: CASSSSLGEAFF. The CDR3 DNA follows: TGTGCCAGCAGTTCTAGCCTAGGGGAAGCTTTCTTT.

V is TRBV19 and J is TRBJ2-1, with D tentatively TRBD2 (5 bases). This CDR3 has 15 residues. V lost 3 bases to trimming and J lost 2 bases, with 11 bases between them. The germline gives CDR1 LNHDA, CDR2 SQIVND (reference sequence). In DNA, the CDR3 is TGTGCCAGTAGTATTGTTGCCGGGACCTACAATGAGCAGTTCTTC. Translated: CASSIVAGTYNEQFF.

The rearrangement links TRBV7-2 to TRBJ1-1; D ambiguous. Germline values: CDR1 SGHTA, CDR2 FQGNSA. Trimming pared 1 base from V and 1 base from J, leaving 7 bases between. The CDR3 runs 14 residues. CDR3 nucleotide sequence: TGTGCCAGCAGCTTAGTTATGGCGAACACTGAAGCTTTCTTT. Protein product: CASSLVMANTEAFF.

This chain joins TRBV5-1 and TRBJ2-7; 16 nucleotides align to TRBD2. CDR1 SGHRS and CDR2 YFSETQ come from the germline V gene. The junction had 5 bases not matched to a gene; V was cut back by 4 bases and J by 4 bases. The CDR3 has 16 residues. CDR3 sequence (DNA): TGCGCCAGCAGCGCGGGACTAGCGGGAGGGCCGTACGAGCAGTACTTC. This gives the protein CASSAGLAGGPYEQYF.

As DNA, the CDR3 is TGTGCCAGCAGCTTAGGCAGTTGGGGGGAGAGGGTAGGTGAAGCTTTCTTT. Amino acid sequence: CASSLGSWGERVGEAFF. The rearrangement joins TRBV7-9 to TRBJ1-1, with D perhaps matching TRBD1 (5 bases). Germline-derived CDR1 and CDR2 are SEHNR and FQNEAQ (reference sequence). This CDR3 has 17 amino acids. With 1 base removed from V and 7 bases from J, the gap between germline ends came to 22 bases.

V gene TRBV5-1 combines with J gene TRBJ1-3; D is undetermined. The CDR3 is made up of 15 amino acids. Looked up from germline, CDR1 is SGHRS and CDR2 is YFSETQ. V lost 2 bases, J lost 0 bases, and 9 bases lay in between. The CDR3 nucleotides read TGCGCCAGCAGCTTATCACAAAGCTCTGGAAACACCATATATTTT. Translated, it gives CASSLSQSSGNTIYF.

Only a few counts were recorded for this clone. This chain connects TRBV7-9 to TRBJ2-2; D is uncertain. Between the trimmed V and J ends, which lost 4 bases and 12 bases, there was a span of 15 bases. CDR1 SEHNR and CDR2 FQNEAQ come from the germline V gene (reference sequence). CDR3 length: 13 amino acids. The CDR3 nucleotides read TGTGCCAGCAGCTATCGAGTAGAGGTCCAGCTGTTTTTT. Residues: CASSYRVEVQLFF. The whole variable domain, remainder taken from reference TRBV7-9 and TRBJ2-2, is DTGVSQNPRHKITKRGQNVTFRCDPISEHNRLYWYRQTLGQGPEFLTYFQNEAQLEKSRLLSDRFSAERPKGSFSTLEIQRTEQGDSAMYLCASSYRVEVQLFFGEGSRLTVL.

The chain joins TRBV7-8 to TRBJ1-6; D ambiguous. V was clipped by 1 base and J by 6 bases, with 10 bases between them. Germline CDR1 reads SGHVS; CDR2 reads FQNEAQ. This CDR3 contains 15 residues. CDR3 DNA sequence: TGTGCCAGCAGCTTAGGCCAGGTTTTTAATTCACCCCTCCACTTT. Amino acid sequence: CASSLGQVFNSPLHF.

This chain joins TRBV5-1 and TRBJ2-3, with 9 bases lining up with TRBD2. With 4 bases clipped from V and 0 bases from J, the junction kept 3 bases outside the gene matches. This CDR3 contains 15 residues. Germline-derived CDR1 and CDR2 are SGHRS and YFSETQ. This CDR3 reads CASSQSGGSTDTQYF. The CDR3 DNA reads as TGCGCCAGCAGCCAGAGCGGGGGGAGCACAGATACGCAGTATTTT.

The chain employs TRBV6-1 and TRBJ2-7, with 8 bases matching TRBD2. V shed 6 bases and J 2 bases; nucleotides not matched to a gene: 9. This CDR3 spans 15 amino acids. Germline V gene data show CDR1 as MNHNS and CDR2 as SASEGT. This CDR3 reads CASSSLAGDTYEQYF. The CDR3 nucleotides are TGTGCCAGCAGCTCCCTAGCGGGTGACACCTACGAGCAGTACTTC.

This clone was seen a handful of times. The V gene is TRBV6-5, the J gene TRBJ1-4; D perhaps matches TRBD1 (5 bases). Germline loops: CDR1 MNHEY, CDR2 SVGAGI. This CDR3 spans 15 amino acids. V gave up 6 bases and J gave up 10 bases, with 21 bases separating them. CDR3 DNA: TGTGCCAGCAGCCGGGCCTTCAGCCGGGGCGGAAAACTGTTTTTT. Amino acids: CASSRAFSRGGKLFF.

The chain is built from TRBV29-1 and TRBJ1-5; no clear D. The CDR3 runs to 13 residues. Germline V gene sequence: CDR1 SQVTM, CDR2 ANQGSEA. V shed 4 bases and J shed 1 base, with 8 bases lying between them. DNA for the CDR3: TGCAGCGTTGGCTCCACAAGCAATCAGCCCCAGCATTTT. Translating gives CSVGSTSNQPQHF.

CDR3: CSVEFETGDPYGYTF. CDR3 DNA sequence: TGCAGCGTAGAGTTTGAGACAGGTGACCCCTATGGCTACACCTTC. The J gene is TRBJ1-2, the V gene TRBV29-1, with D possibly being TRBD1 (6 bases). Per germline, CDR1 SQVTM and CDR2 ANQGSEA. The CDR3 runs 15 residues. Trimming stripped 6 bases from V and 4 bases from J, with 21 bases between. Looking up the rest from reference TRBV29-1 and TRBJ1-2 gives the full variable domain: SAVISQKPSRDICQRGTSLTIQCQVDSQVTMMFWYRQQPGQSLTLIATANQGSEATYESGFVIDKFPISRPNLTFSTLTVSNMSPEDSSIYLCSVEFETGDPYGYTFGSGTRLTVV.